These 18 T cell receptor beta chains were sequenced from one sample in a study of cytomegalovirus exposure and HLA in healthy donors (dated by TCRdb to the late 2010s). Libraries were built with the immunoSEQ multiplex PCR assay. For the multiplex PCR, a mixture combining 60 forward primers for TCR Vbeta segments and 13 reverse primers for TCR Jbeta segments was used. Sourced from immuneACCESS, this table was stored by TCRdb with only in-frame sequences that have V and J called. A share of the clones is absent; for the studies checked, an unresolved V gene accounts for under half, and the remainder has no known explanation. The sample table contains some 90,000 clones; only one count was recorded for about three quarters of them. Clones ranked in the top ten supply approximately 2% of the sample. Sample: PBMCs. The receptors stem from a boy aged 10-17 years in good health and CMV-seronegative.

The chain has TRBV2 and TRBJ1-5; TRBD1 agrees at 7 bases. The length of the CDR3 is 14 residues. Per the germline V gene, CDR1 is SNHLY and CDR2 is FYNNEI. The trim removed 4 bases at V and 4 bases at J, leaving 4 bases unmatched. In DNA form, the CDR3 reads TGTGCCAGCAGTGGGGACAGCATAAATCAGCCCCAGCATTTT. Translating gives CASSGDSINQPQHF.

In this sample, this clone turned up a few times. DNA of the CDR3: TGTGCCAGCAGCCGACCGACTAGCCCCAATGAGCAGTTCTTC. Translated, it gives CASSRPTSPNEQFF. The gene calls are TRBV6-5 and TRBJ2-1, with 7 bases identical to TRBD2. The CDR3 is 14 amino acids. V gave up 6 bases and J gave up 6 bases; unmatched junction bases: 8. Germline V lookup: CDR1 MNHEY, CDR2 SVGAGI.

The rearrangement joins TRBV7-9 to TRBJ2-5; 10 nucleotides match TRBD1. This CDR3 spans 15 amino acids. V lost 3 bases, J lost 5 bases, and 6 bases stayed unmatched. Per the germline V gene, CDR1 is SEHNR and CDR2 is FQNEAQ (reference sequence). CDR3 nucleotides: TGTGCCAGCAGCTTCCTGACAGGGGGCCTGGAGACCCAGTACTTC. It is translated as CASSFLTGGLETQYF.

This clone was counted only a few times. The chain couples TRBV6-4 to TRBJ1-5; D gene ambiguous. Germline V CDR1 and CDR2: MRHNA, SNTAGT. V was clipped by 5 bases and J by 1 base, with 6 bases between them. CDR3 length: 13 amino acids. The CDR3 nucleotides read TGTGCCAGCAGTCCGGGGAGCAATCAGCCCCAGCATTTT. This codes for CASSPGSNQPQHF.

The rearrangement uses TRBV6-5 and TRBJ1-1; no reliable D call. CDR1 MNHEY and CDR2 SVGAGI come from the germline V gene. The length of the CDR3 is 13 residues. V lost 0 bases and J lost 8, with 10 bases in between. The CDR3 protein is CASSYSLGREAFF. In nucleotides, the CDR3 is TGTGCCAGCAGTTACTCGCTAGGCCGAGAAGCTTTCTTT.

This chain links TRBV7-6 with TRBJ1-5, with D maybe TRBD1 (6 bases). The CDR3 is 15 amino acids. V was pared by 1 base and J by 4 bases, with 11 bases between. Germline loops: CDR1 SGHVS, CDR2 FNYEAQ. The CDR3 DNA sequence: TGTGCCAGCAGCTTAGAGGCAGGGGTGAATCAGCCCCAGCATTTT. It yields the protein CASSLEAGVNQPQHF. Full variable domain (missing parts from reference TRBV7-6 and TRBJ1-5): GAGVSQSPRYKVTKRGQDVALRCDPISGHVSLYWYRQALGQGPEFLTYFNYEAQQDKSGLPNDRFSAERPEGSISTLTIQRTEQRDSAMYRCASSLEAGVNQPQHFGDGTRLSIL.

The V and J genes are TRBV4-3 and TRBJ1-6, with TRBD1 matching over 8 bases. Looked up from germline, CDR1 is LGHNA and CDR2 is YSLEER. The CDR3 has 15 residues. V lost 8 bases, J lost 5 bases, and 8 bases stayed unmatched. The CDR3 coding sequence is TGCGCCAGCTCCCCGGACAGGGCTCATAATTCACCCCTCCACTTT. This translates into CASSPDRAHNSPLHF.

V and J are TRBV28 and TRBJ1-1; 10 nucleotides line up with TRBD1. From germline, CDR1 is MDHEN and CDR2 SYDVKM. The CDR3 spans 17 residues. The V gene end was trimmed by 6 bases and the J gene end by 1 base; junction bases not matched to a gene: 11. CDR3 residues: CASRARTGQGKNTEAFF. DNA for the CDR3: TGTGCCAGCAGAGCTCGCACGGGACAGGGGAAGAACACTGAAGCTTTCTTT.

The CDR3 bases are TGTGCCAGTACTATGGCAGGGGTCTCCTATGGCTACACCTTC. Its translation is CASTMAGVSYGYTF. The chain uses TRBV19 and TRBJ1-2; a weak D match, TRBD1 (6 bases). The CDR3 totals 14 residues. V shed 7 bases and J shed 4 bases, with 16 bases lying between them. The V gene's germline CDR1 is LNHDA and CDR2 SQIVND (reference sequence).

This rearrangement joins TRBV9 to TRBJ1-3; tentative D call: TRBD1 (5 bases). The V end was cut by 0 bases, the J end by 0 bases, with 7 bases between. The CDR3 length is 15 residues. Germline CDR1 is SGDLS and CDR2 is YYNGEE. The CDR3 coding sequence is TGTGCCAGCAGCGTAGGGGGCACCTCTGGAAACACCATATATTTT. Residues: CASSVGGTSGNTIYF.

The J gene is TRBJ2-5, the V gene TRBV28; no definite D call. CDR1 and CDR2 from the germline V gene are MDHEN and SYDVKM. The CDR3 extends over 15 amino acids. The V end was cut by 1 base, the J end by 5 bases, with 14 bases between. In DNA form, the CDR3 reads TGTGCCAGCAGTTTATTGGAGCGTGGATTGGAGACCCAGTACTTC. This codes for CASSLLERGLETQYF.

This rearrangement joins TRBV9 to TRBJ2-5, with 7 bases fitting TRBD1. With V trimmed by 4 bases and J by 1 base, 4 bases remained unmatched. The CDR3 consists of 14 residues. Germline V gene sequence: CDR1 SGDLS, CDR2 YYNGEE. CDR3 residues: CASSPGQLQETQYF. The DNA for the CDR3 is TGTGCCAGCAGCCCGGGACAGCTCCAAGAGACCCAGTACTTC.

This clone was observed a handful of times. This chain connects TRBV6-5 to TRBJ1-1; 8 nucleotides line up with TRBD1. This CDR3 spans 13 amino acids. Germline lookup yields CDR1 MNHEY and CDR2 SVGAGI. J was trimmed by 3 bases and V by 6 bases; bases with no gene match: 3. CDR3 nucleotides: TGTGCCAGCAGCCCGACAGGGGACACTGAAGCTTTCTTT. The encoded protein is CASSPTGDTEAFF.

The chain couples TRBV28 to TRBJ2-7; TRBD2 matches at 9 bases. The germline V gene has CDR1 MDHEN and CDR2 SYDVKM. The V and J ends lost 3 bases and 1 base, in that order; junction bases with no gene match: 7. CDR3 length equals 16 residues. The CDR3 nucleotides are TGTGCCAGCAGTTTTGCTCGGCTAGCGGGGTCCTACGAGCAGTACTTC. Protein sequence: CASSFARLAGSYEQYF.

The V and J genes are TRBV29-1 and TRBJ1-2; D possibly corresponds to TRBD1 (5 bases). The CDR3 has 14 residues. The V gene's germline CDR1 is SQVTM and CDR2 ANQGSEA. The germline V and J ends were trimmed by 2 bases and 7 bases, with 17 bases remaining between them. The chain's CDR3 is CSVEPRQGFVGYTF. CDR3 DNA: TGCAGCGTTGAACCGAGGCAGGGCTTTGTTGGCTACACCTTC.

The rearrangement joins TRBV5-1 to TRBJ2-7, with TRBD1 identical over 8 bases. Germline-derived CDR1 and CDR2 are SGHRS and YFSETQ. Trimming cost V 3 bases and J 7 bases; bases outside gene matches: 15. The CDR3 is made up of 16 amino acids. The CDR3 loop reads CASSSWGTGEGEEQYF. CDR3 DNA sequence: TGCGCCAGCAGCTCGTGGGGGACAGGTGAAGGGGAGGAGCAGTACTTC.

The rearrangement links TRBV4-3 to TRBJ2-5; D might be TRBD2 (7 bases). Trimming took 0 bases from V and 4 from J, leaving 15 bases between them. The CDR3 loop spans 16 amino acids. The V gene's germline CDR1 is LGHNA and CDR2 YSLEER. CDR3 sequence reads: CASSQDARGGVETQYF. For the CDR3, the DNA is TGCGCCAGCAGCCAAGATGCGAGGGGGGGAGTAGAGACCCAGTACTTC.

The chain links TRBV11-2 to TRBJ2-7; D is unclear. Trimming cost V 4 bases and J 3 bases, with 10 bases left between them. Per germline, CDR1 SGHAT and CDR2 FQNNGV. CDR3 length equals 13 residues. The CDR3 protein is CASSSTVIYEQYF. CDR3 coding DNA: TGTGCCAGCAGCTCAACAGTGATCTACGAGCAGTACTTC.